These 26 T cell receptor beta chains were all obtained from the same sample, sequenced in a study of T-cell memory formation after mild COVID-19. TCRdb fed the 5' RACE reads into MiXCR, producing one record per CDR3 protein. The data contain 150,000 or so distinct CDR3 sequences, around 25% of them singletons. Material: PBMCs or a T cell subset sorted from them (not recorded which). These receptors were taken from an adult woman who had mild COVID-19 (a few samples of this study predate the infection). Cell type and time point are not known.

The chain links TRBV7-9 to TRBJ2-7; 7 nucleotides match TRBD1. J gave up 3 bases and V 5 bases, and 10 bases lay outside the gene matches. Germline CDR1 and CDR2: SEHNR and FQNEAQ (reference sequence). CDR3 length: 15 residues. The CDR3 here is CASSLTGTAFYEQYF. CDR3 nucleotide sequence: TGTGCCAGCAGCCTCACCGGGACAGCCTTCTACGAGCAGTACTTC. Together with reference TRBV7-9 and TRBJ2-7, the CDR3 gives the full variable domain: DTGVSQNPRHKITKRGQNVTFRCDPISEHNRLYWYRQTLGQGPEFLTYFQNEAQLEKSRLLSDRFSAERPKGSFSTLEIQRTEQGDSAMYLCASSLTGTAFYEQYFGPGTRLTVT.

The genes are TRBV4-3 and TRBJ2-2; either TRBD1 or TRBD2 may fit D (5 bases each). CDR3 length equals 17 residues. V dropped 4 bases and J dropped 0 bases, with 15 bases sitting between them. In germline, CDR1 is LGHNA, CDR2 YSLEER. CDR3 DNA: TGCGCCAGCAGCCGCCGGATCGGGGCGACGAACACCGGGGAGCTGTTTTTT. Translation gives CASSRRIGATNTGELFF.

This clonotype was seen only a few times. J is TRBJ2-1 and V is TRBV7-3; D is perhaps TRBD2 (5 bases). The CDR3 spans 15 residues. Germline CDR1 and CDR2: SGHTA and FQGTGA. The V end lost 2 bases, the J end lost 4 bases, and 12 bases lay between the germline ends. CDR3 DNA: TGTGCCAGCAGCTTATCAGCGGAGAATTACAATGAGCAGTTCTTC. Protein product: CASSLSAENYNEQFF.

The chain joins TRBV28 to TRBJ1-4; 7 nucleotides match TRBD1. The CDR3 has 14 amino acids. The germline V gene encodes CDR1 MDHEN and CDR2 SYDVKM. J gave up 8 bases and V 4 bases, and 7 bases lay outside the gene matches. In DNA form, the CDR3 reads TGTGCCAGCAGTTCTACAGGGGTACTAGAAAAACTGTTTTTT. Translating it yields CASSSTGVLEKLFF.

CDR3 coding DNA: TGTGCCAGCAGCCACATGGTCCACGAGCAGTACTTC. Its protein product is CASSHMVHEQYF. This chain joins TRBV7-9 and TRBJ2-7; unclear D gene. Per germline, CDR1 SEHNR and CDR2 FQNEAQ (reference sequence). The CDR3 spans 12 residues. The germline V and J ends were trimmed by 5 bases and 5 bases, with 10 bases remaining between them. Together with reference TRBV7-9 and TRBJ2-7, the CDR3 gives the full variable domain: DTGVSQNPRHKITKRGQNVTFRCDPISEHNRLYWYRQTLGQGPEFLTYFQNEAQLEKSRLLSDRFSAERPKGSFSTLEIQRTEQGDSAMYLCASSHMVHEQYFGPGTRLTVT.

The chain has TRBV12-3 or TRBV12-4 and TRBJ1-1, with D possibly TRBD1 on 6 matching bases. The CDR3 consists of 13 residues. V was cut by 6 bases and J by 3 bases, with 11 bases left in between. CDR3 region: CASRGTGHTEAFF. The CDR3 region has the DNA TGTGCCAGCAGGGGAACAGGGCACACTGAAGCTTTCTTT.

This clonotype has a handful of counts. The V call is TRBV6-2 or TRBV6-3, the J call TRBJ2-7; the D is unclear. This CDR3 contains 15 residues. Germline assignment: CDR1 MNHEY and CDR2 SVGEGT. Trimming removed 5 bases from V and 2 bases from J, with 16 bases in between. The CDR3 nucleotides are TGTGCCAGCAGTCCCTCCGGGCCGGAACCCTACGAGCAGTACTTC. As protein: CASSPSGPEPYEQYF.

This clonotype was counted between two and nine times. This chain's CDR3 is CASRVRQGMNTEAFF. DNA of the CDR3: TGTGCCAGCAGAGTAAGACAGGGTATGAACACTGAAGCTTTCTTT. The chain uses TRBV7-9 and TRBJ1-1; 7 bases are shared with TRBD1. The junction had 7 bases not matched to a gene; V was cut back by 6 bases and J by 0 bases. The germline CDR1 and CDR2 sequences are SEHNR and FQNEAQ (reference sequence). The CDR3 loop spans 15 amino acids.

This clonotype was detected a few times. The rearrangement uses TRBV4-1 and TRBJ2-7; TRBD1 is a possible D gene (7 bases). The CDR3 extends over 15 amino acids. Germline V lookup: CDR1 MGHRA, CDR2 YSYEKL. V gave up 0 bases and J gave up 5 bases, with 14 bases separating them. CDR3 region: CASSQDQGGADEQYF. DNA for the CDR3: TGCGCCAGCAGCCAAGATCAGGGGGGAGCGGACGAGCAGTACTTC.

The genes are TRBV5-6 and TRBJ1-5, with 8 bases fitting TRBD1. Germline V gene data show CDR1 as SGHDT and CDR2 as YYEEEE. The CDR3 loop spans 15 amino acids. V trimming: 5 bases; J trimming: 5 bases; junction bases outside the gene matches: 9. The CDR3 loop reads CASSSSTGEDQPQHF. The CDR3 nucleotides read TGTGCCAGCAGTTCATCGACAGGGGAGGATCAGCCCCAGCATTTT.

This clonotype was detected only a few times. V is TRBV30 and J is TRBJ2-3; no firm D call. The CDR3 is 12 residues long. In germline, CDR1 is GTSNPN, CDR2 SVGIG (reference sequence). V gave up 3 bases and J gave up 4 bases, with 8 bases separating them. The CDR3 DNA sequence: TGTGCCTGGAGACCGTTCGCAGATACGCAGTATTTT. Translating it yields CAWRPFADTQYF. The full variable domain, rest sourced from reference TRBV30 and TRBJ2-3, is SQTIHQWPATLVQPVGSPLSLECTVEGTSNPNLYWYRQAAGRGLQLLFYSVGIGQISSEVPQNLSASRPQDRQFILSSKKLLLSDSGFYLCAWRPFADTQYFGPGTRLTVL.

The chain carries TRBV19 and TRBJ1-4; no clear D. The CDR3 sequence is 11 residues long. V lost 6 bases to trimming and J lost 4 bases, with 3 bases between them. Germline V lookup: CDR1 LNHDA, CDR2 SQIVND (reference sequence). As DNA, the CDR3 is TGTGCCAGTAGAGGTAATGAAAAACTGTTTTTT. It translates to CASRGNEKLFF.

The chain joins TRBV24-1 to TRBJ2-1; 7 bases are a match to TRBD1. This CDR3 region has 15 residues. The ends lost 3 bases at V and 7 bases at J; junction bases unmatched: 8. Germline CDR1 is KGHDR and CDR2 is SFDVKD. The CDR3 nucleotides are TGTGCCACCAGTGATGGCAGGGGGTTTGGGAATGAGCAGTTCTTC. It codes for CATSDGRGFGNEQFF.

This clonotype came up a few times. The V call is TRBV4-1, the J call TRBJ2-3; 11 bases match TRBD2. Looked up from germline, CDR1 is MGHRA and CDR2 is YSYEKL. With 1 base clipped from V and 1 base from J, the junction kept 7 bases outside the gene matches. The CDR3 consists of 18 residues. The CDR3 sequence is CASSQGVAGGPGTDTQYF. CDR3 bases: TGCGCCAGCAGCCAAGGAGTAGCGGGGGGGCCTGGCACAGATACGCAGTATTTT.

The rearrangement joins TRBV4-1 to TRBJ2-1, with D possibly being TRBD2 (6 bases). The CDR3 spans 14 residues. CDR1 is MGHRA, CDR2 YSYEKL, per germline. V was shortened by 0 bases and J by 8 bases, with 11 bases between the two germline ends. The CDR3 coding sequence is TGCGCCAGCAGCCAAGAACTAGCTCGCGATGAGCAGTTCTTC. This encodes CASSQELARDEQFF.

The CDR3 here is CASRDRGTDTQYF. The CDR3, as DNA: TGTGCCAGCCGGGACAGGGGTACAGATACGCAGTATTTT. The chain recombines TRBV19 with TRBJ2-3; 10 positions agree with TRBD1. Germline-derived CDR1 and CDR2 are LNHDA and SQIVND (reference sequence). The V segment lost 9 bases and the J segment 3 bases; nucleotides outside the gene matches: 3. The CDR3 extends over 13 amino acids. The complete variable domain, with remaining parts taken from reference TRBV19 and TRBJ2-3, reads DGGITQSPKYLFRKEGQNVTLSCEQNLNHDAMYWYRQDPGQGLRLIYYSQIVNDFQKGDIAEGYSVSREKKESFPLTVTSAQKNPTAFYLCASRDRGTDTQYFGPGTRLTVL.

This rearrangement joins TRBV12-3 or TRBV12-4 to TRBJ2-5; D is unresolved. V lost 6 bases to trimming and J lost 1 base, with 9 bases between them. CDR3 length equals 13 residues. Here the CDR3 reads CASRTDSQETQYF. The CDR3 nucleotides are TGTGCCAGCAGGACGGATTCCCAAGAGACCCAGTACTTC.

The chain links TRBV30 to TRBJ2-6; 8 bases line up with TRBD1. The V gene end was trimmed by 8 bases and the J gene end by 6 bases; junction bases not matched to a gene: 6. Germline-derived CDR1 and CDR2 are GTSNPN and SVGIG (reference sequence). The length of the CDR3 is 13 residues. The DNA of the CDR3 is TGTGCCGCCCAGGGGGCGACGGCCAACGTCCTGACTTTC. Translated, it gives CAAQGATANVLTF.

This chain's CDR3 is CASSPGVGNQPQHF. The CDR3 bases are TGTGCCAGCAGCCCTGGGGTGGGCAATCAGCCCCAGCATTTT. The V and J genes are TRBV4-2 and TRBJ1-5; D is undetermined. The CDR3 covers 14 residues. Trimming left V 4 bases short and J 2 bases short, with 9 bases between. CDR1 and CDR2 (germline): LGHNA, YNFKEQ.

This chain uses TRBV7-9 with TRBJ2-1; 12 bases line up with TRBD2. This CDR3 spans 15 amino acids. Germline V lookup: CDR1 SEHNR, CDR2 FQNEAQ (reference sequence). V shed 4 bases, J shed 8 bases, and the junction held 6 bases outside the gene matches. DNA for the CDR3: TGTGCCAGCAGCTCGACTAGCGGGAGTCTTGATGAGCAGTTCTTC. Translated: CASSSTSGSLDEQFF.

This clonotype was counted only a few times. This rearrangement joins TRBV6-2 or TRBV6-3 to TRBJ2-3; D gene ambiguous. Germline V gene lookup returns CDR1 MNHEY and CDR2 SVGEGT. Between the trimmed V and J ends, which lost 6 bases and 2 bases, there was a span of 9 bases. The CDR3 has 13 amino acids. The CDR3 region has the DNA TGTGCCAGCAGCCGACCCCTCACAGATACGCAGTATTTT. Translated, it gives CASSRPLTDTQYF.

V and J are TRBV7-3 and TRBJ2-6; D possibly corresponds to TRBD1 (5 bases). V was shortened by 5 bases and J by 2 bases, with 10 bases between the two germline ends. CDR3 length equals 15 residues. Germline V CDR1 and CDR2: SGHTA, FQGTGA. The CDR3 protein is CASSQGSAGANVLTF. Written as DNA, the CDR3 is TGTGCCAGCAGCCAGGGATCAGCTGGGGCCAACGTCCTGACTTTC. Combining the CDR3 with reference TRBV7-3 and TRBJ2-6 gives the whole variable domain GAGVSQTPSNKVTEKGKYVELRCDPISGHTALYWYRQSLGQGPEFLIYFQGTGAADDSGLPNDRFFAVRPEGSVSTLKIQRTERGDSAVYLCASSQGSAGANVLTFGAGSRLTVL.

This chain uses TRBV27 with TRBJ2-1, with D uncertain. This CDR3 is 15 amino acids long. Trimming removed 3 bases from V and 0 bases from J, with 9 bases in between. Germline lookup yields CDR1 MNHEY and CDR2 SMNVEV (reference sequence). In DNA, the CDR3 is TGTGCCAGCAGTTTGTTCCCAAGCTCCTACAATGAGCAGTTCTTC. This translates into CASSLFPSSYNEQFF.

This clonotype was found a few times. CDR3 region: CASSPGTGTHSYEQYF. The CDR3 nucleotides read TGCGCCAGCAGCCCCGGGACAGGGACACACTCCTACGAGCAGTACTTC. The V gene is TRBV4-3, the J gene TRBJ2-7; 9 nucleotides align to TRBD1. This CDR3 region has 16 residues. Germline values: CDR1 LGHNA, CDR2 YSLEER. The junction had 7 bases not matched to a gene; V was cut back by 4 bases and J by 0 bases.

This chain links TRBV20-1 with TRBJ2-5, with 7 bases that match TRBD1. Germline V gene sequence: CDR1 DFQATT, CDR2 SNEGSKA (reference sequence). The V segment lost 6 bases and the J segment 2 bases; nucleotides outside the gene matches: 6. This CDR3 has 13 amino acids. DNA of the CDR3: TGCAGTGCCATCGGGACAGAACAAGAGACCCAGTACTTC. It is translated as CSAIGTEQETQYF.

This chain joins TRBV7-3 and TRBJ1-2; TRBD1 matches 7 bases. The CDR3 is made up of 15 amino acids. The V gene's germline CDR1 is SGHTA and CDR2 FQGTGA. The junction had 11 bases not matched to a gene; V was cut back by 3 bases and J by 7 bases. CDR3 sequence reads: CASSLVVRQGSGYTF. DNA for the CDR3: TGTGCCAGCAGCTTGGTAGTACGACAGGGTAGTGGCTACACCTTC.